The 23 T cell receptor beta chains below come from one sample, sequenced in a study of T cells in Graves' hyperthyroidism and ophthalmopathy. Regions amplified from RNA transcripts were the TCR beta CDR3 regions. A set of HTBI primers served as the primers for a first-round RT-PCR of the TCR CDR3. TCRdb re-called the multiplex PCR reads with MiXCR, one entry per CDR3 protein. There are about 530,000 distinct CDR3 sequences in the sample; approximately 17% occur only once, and 17% lies in the top ten. The sequenced sample was blood. The source of these receptors is a woman aged 18-35 years with Graves' ophthalmopathy.

The J gene is TRBJ2-7, the V gene TRBV6-1; 8 bases are shared with TRBD1. Germline values: CDR1 MNHNS, CDR2 SASEGT. V was clipped by 1 base and J by 6 bases; unmatched bases: 8. This CDR3 contains 15 residues. The CDR3 loop is CASSEVTGESGEQYF. CDR3 DNA: TGTGCCAGCAGTGAAGTGACAGGGGAGTCCGGCGAGCAGTACTTC.

This clonotype was found many times. V is TRBV6-2 or TRBV6-3 and J is TRBJ2-5; 10 bases align to TRBD2. This CDR3 region has 14 residues. Germline V gene sequence: CDR1 MNHEY, CDR2 SVGEGT. V was clipped by 5 bases and J by 5 bases; unmatched bases: 5. The CDR3 region has the DNA TGTGCCAGCAGTCGTCTAGCGGGAGTGGAGACCCAGTACTTC. Its translation: CASSRLAGVETQYF.

This clonotype was counted at least ten times. CDR3: CASSRASGRPDTQYF. DNA of the CDR3: TGTGCCAGCAGCCGCGCAAGCGGACGGCCAGATACGCAGTATTTT. The chain uses TRBV5-6 and TRBJ2-3; TRBD2 might be the D (5 bases). The CDR3 consists of 15 residues. V was clipped by 4 bases and J by 4 bases, with 16 bases between them. CDR1 SGHDT and CDR2 YYEEEE come from the germline V gene.

This clonotype appeared a few times. The genes are TRBV6-2 or TRBV6-3 and TRBJ2-7; 7 bases align to TRBD2. Germline V gene data show CDR1 as MNHEY and CDR2 as SVGEGT. This CDR3 contains 17 residues. The junction had 10 bases not matched to a gene; V was cut back by 2 bases and J by 0 bases. CDR3 loop: CASSYGLADLSSYEQYF. CDR3 sequence (DNA): TGTGCCAGCAGTTACGGGCTAGCGGATCTTAGCTCCTACGAGCAGTACTTC.

This clonotype was counted many times. This chain connects TRBV11-2 to TRBJ2-2; D not resolved. Germline V gives CDR1 SGHAT, CDR2 FQNNGV. The CDR3 sequence is 13 residues long. The V gene lost 3 bases and the J gene lost 4 bases, with 6 bases spanning the gap. The CDR3 here is CASSFRPTGELFF. The CDR3 DNA reads TGTGCCAGCAGCTTTCGCCCCACCGGGGAGCTGTTTTTT.

The genes are TRBV29-1 and TRBJ1-1, with unresolved D. The germline gives CDR1 SQVTM, CDR2 ANQGSEA. The CDR3 is made up of 13 amino acids. The V end was cut by 4 bases, the J end by 0 bases, with 9 bases between. CDR3 loop: CSVASVMNTEAFF. DNA for the CDR3: TGCAGCGTTGCGTCAGTCATGAACACTGAAGCTTTCTTT.

This clonotype was observed many times. The chain links TRBV6-1 to TRBJ2-7; TRBD1 matches 7 bases. V lost 6 bases to trimming and J lost 5 bases; unmatched junction nucleotides: 10. The germline CDR1 and CDR2 sequences are MNHNS and SASEGT. The CDR3 consists of 14 residues. In DNA form, the CDR3 reads TGTGCCAGCAGCGGACAAACAGGGGTCGACGAGCAGTACTTC. It is translated as CASSGQTGVDEQYF.

Ten or more counts support this clonotype. This chain links TRBV20-1 with TRBJ2-3; 7 bases fit TRBD2. The CDR3 sequence is 17 residues long. Germline V gene sequence: CDR1 DFQATT, CDR2 SNEGSKA (reference sequence). The ends lost 0 bases at V and 2 bases at J; junction bases unmatched: 11. Here the CDR3 DNA reads TGCAGTGCTAGAGATGGGCGCCTAGCGGCACACACAGATACGCAGTATTTT. This translates into CSARDGRLAAHTDTQYF.

In its sample, this clonotype was seen many times. The chain couples TRBV3-1 to TRBJ2-3; D possibly corresponds to TRBD2 (6 bases). This CDR3 is 14 amino acids long. From germline, CDR1 is LGHDT and CDR2 YNNKEL (reference sequence). With 2 bases removed from V and 6 bases from J, the gap between germline ends came to 12 bases. The CDR3 here is CASSQQGLRDTQYF. CDR3 in DNA: TGTGCCAGCAGCCAACAGGGACTTCGGGATACGCAGTATTTT.

This clonotype showed up just a few times. The V and J genes are TRBV7-8 and TRBJ1-2; tentatively, D is TRBD1 (6 bases). Germline V lookup: CDR1 SGHVS, CDR2 FQNEAQ. V lost 1 base and J 6 bases, leaving 15 bases between the germline ends. CDR3 length equals 15 residues. CDR3 sequence: CASSLVPQGHNGYTF. The CDR3 nucleotides read TGTGCCAGCAGCTTAGTCCCACAGGGACATAATGGCTACACCTTC.

This clonotype was counted a few times. CDR3 DNA sequence: TGTGCCAGCAGCGGGGACAGGCGCAATCAGCCCCAGCATTTT. It is translated as CASSGDRRNQPQHF. The chain employs TRBV4-2 and TRBJ1-5, with 8 nucleotides matching TRBD1. V dropped 5 bases and J dropped 2; count of bases not matched to a gene: 2. The CDR3 is 14 amino acids. Germline lookup yields CDR1 LGHNA and CDR2 YNFKEQ.

The chain employs TRBV7-9 and TRBJ1-2; no clear D. Trimming left V 1 base short and J 6 bases short, with 12 bases between. This CDR3 spans 14 amino acids. Germline V gene data show CDR1 as SEHNR and CDR2 as FQNEAQ (reference sequence). CDR3 protein: CASSLGVSEDGYTF. CDR3 DNA sequence: TGTGCCAGCAGCTTAGGTGTCTCTGAGGATGGCTACACCTTC.

This clonotype was counted a few times. The genes are TRBV9 and TRBJ2-2, with D possibly matching TRBD2 (6 bases). The germline gives CDR1 SGDLS, CDR2 YYNGEE. V was shortened by 6 bases and J by 13 bases, with 28 bases between the two germline ends. The CDR3 has 16 amino acids. The CDR3 DNA reads as TGTGCCAGCACCCCCCGGGAGACTAGAGGACTGGGTATGCTGTTTTTT. The encoded protein is CASTPRETRGLGMLFF.

This clonotype was seen once. The junction shows a germline mismatch at one end, possibly a read error. This chain links TRBV28 with TRBJ1-1, with D tentatively TRBD1 (6 bases). CDR1 and CDR2 from the germline V gene are MDHEN and SYDVKM. The CDR3 sequence is 15 residues long. DNA for the CDR3: TGTGCCAGCAGTTGGGGTAAGGGGGTTGGGACTGAATCTTTCTTT. As protein: CASSWGKGVGTESFF.

Many counts were recorded for this clonotype. The chain couples TRBV2 to TRBJ1-5; tentatively, D is TRBD1 (6 bases). CDR3 size: 12 residues. V gave up 6 bases and J gave up 7 bases, with 10 bases separating them. Per germline, CDR1 SNHLY and CDR2 FYNNEI. CDR3: CASRTGRQPQHF. As DNA, the CDR3 is TGTGCCAGCAGAACAGGGCGGCAGCCCCAGCATTTT.

This clonotype was seen more than once but under ten times. The rearrangement uses TRBV3-1 and TRBJ1-2; D might be TRBD1 (6 bases). The germline CDR1 and CDR2 sequences are LGHDT and YNNKEL (reference sequence). CDR3 length: 15 amino acids. Deletions cut 1 base from V and 5 bases from J, with 14 bases between. The CDR3 loop reads CASSQGSGEGYGYTF. Here the CDR3 DNA reads TGTGCCAGCAGCCAAGGGTCAGGGGAAGGGTATGGCTACACCTTC.

This clonotype was found a few times. V is TRBV11-3 and J is TRBJ1-5; 11 bases match TRBD1. Trimming at V came to 7 bases and at J to 5 bases, leaving 7 bases not matched to a gene. The CDR3 spans 15 residues. Germline V gene data show CDR1 as SGHNT and CDR2 as YENEEA. The CDR3 sequence: CASTPDRGPYQPQHF. DNA for the CDR3: TGTGCCAGCACCCCGGACAGGGGGCCCTATCAGCCCCAGCATTTT.

This clonotype was seen only a few times. V and J are TRBV9 and TRBJ2-5; the D gene is possibly TRBD2 (6 bases). The CDR3 consists of 15 residues. The V end lost 1 base, the J end lost 4 bases, and 14 bases lay between the germline ends. Per the germline V gene, CDR1 is SGDLS and CDR2 is YYNGEE. CDR3 bases: TGTGCCAGCAGCGTAAGCGGGTTGGTAGGAGAGACCCAGTACTTC. Its translation is CASSVSGLVGETQYF.

The sample holds a few counts of this clonotype. V and J are TRBV6-1 and TRBJ1-1; D gene unclear. V was pared by 7 bases and J by 1 base, with 19 bases between. CDR3 size: 16 residues. Germline values: CDR1 MNHNS, CDR2 SASEGT. CDR3 residues: CASIWEISRGNTEAFF. DNA of the CDR3: TGTGCCAGCATCTGGGAGATAAGTCGGGGGAACACTGAAGCTTTCTTT.

V is TRBV29-1 and J is TRBJ1-2; the D gene is possibly TRBD1 (6 bases). CDR3 length: 14 residues. The V and J ends lost 1 base and 4 bases respectively, with 13 bases between them. The V gene's germline CDR1 is SQVTM and CDR2 ANQGSEA. CDR3 amino acids: CSVEGITGTYGYTF. CDR3 coding DNA: TGCAGCGTTGAAGGGATAACAGGGACCTATGGCTACACCTTC. The complete variable domain, with remaining parts taken from reference TRBV29-1 and TRBJ1-2, reads SAVISQKPSRDICQRGTSLTIQCQVDSQVTMMFWYRQQPGQSLTLIATANQGSEATYESGFVIDKFPISRPNLTFSTLTVSNMSPEDSSIYLCSVEGITGTYGYTFGSGTRLTVV.

This clonotype was picked up a small number of times. The chain couples TRBV29-1 to TRBJ2-7; D is perhaps TRBD1 (5 bases). The germline V and J ends were trimmed by 3 bases and 2 bases, with 11 bases remaining between them. CDR3 length: 13 residues. Germline lookup yields CDR1 SQVTM and CDR2 ANQGSEA. CDR3 in amino acids: CSVDTRDAYEQYF. The CDR3 DNA sequence: TGCAGCGTTGATACCAGGGATGCCTACGAGCAGTACTTC.

The table lists this clonotype with many counts. The chain combines TRBV5-5 with TRBJ2-2; D perhaps matches TRBD2 (5 bases). This CDR3 is built from 15 residues. V was shortened by 0 bases and J by 6 bases, with 12 bases between the two germline ends. Germline V lookup: CDR1 SGHKS, CDR2 YYEKEE (reference sequence). Here the CDR3 reads CASSLAGGSAGELFF. The CDR3 DNA reads TGTGCCAGCAGCTTGGCCGGAGGTAGTGCCGGGGAGCTGTTTTTT.

This clonotype was counted ten times or more. This chain joins TRBV28 and TRBJ2-1, with 12 bases matching TRBD2. The CDR3 sequence is 18 residues long. From germline, CDR1 is MDHEN and CDR2 SYDVKM. J lost 2 bases, V lost 7 bases, and 12 bases had no gene match. The CDR3 coding sequence is TGTGCCAGCACCGAACTAGCGGGAGGTAGGCGAACCTACAATGAGCAGTTCTTC. It encodes CASTELAGGRRTYNEQFF. The variable domain in full, completed from reference TRBV28 and TRBJ2-1, reads DVKVTQSSRYLVKRTGEKVFLECVQDMDHENMFWYRQDPGLGLRLIYFSYDVKMKEKGDIPEGYSVSREKKERFSLILESASTNQTSMYLCASTELAGGRRTYNEQFFGPGTRLTVL.